This TCR beta chain was observed in a study of T cells in localized non-small cell lung cancer. Germline CDR1 and CDR2: SEHNR and FQNEAQ (reference sequence). V shed 4 bases, J shed 7 bases, and the junction held 8 bases outside the gene matches. CDR3 length equals 14 residues. There are a few counts of this clone. Clones were sequenced by immunoSEQ multiplex PCR, and TCRdb holds only the in-frame ones, with some missing. Of tens of thousands of clones listed, more than 80% are singletons. Sample: peripheral blood mononuclear cells, taken before any cancer treatment. This clonotype was sampled from a male donor aged 60 or over with stage II lung adenocarcinoma. This chain connects TRBV7-9 to TRBJ1-2; TRBD1 matches at 8 bases. CDR3 in DNA: TGTGCCAGCAGCTCCGCGGACAGGGAGGGTGGCTACACCTTC. Protein: CASSSADREGGYTF.